Shown below are 19 T cell receptor beta chains from a single sample sequenced in a study of T cell changes during pregnancy in multiple sclerosis. Assay used: immunoSEQ multiplex PCR; TCRdb lists only in-frame clones, some missing. In the table there are approximately 29,000 clones, 90% to 95% of which are singletons. Sequences were derived from CD8+ T cells from peripheral blood mononuclear cells, sampled before pregnancy. Receptors originate from a female donor with multiple sclerosis, enrolled in a pregnancy study.

The gene calls are TRBV2 and TRBJ2-5; maybe TRBD2 (5 bases). Trimming took 7 bases from V and 2 from J, leaving 14 bases between them. This CDR3 region has 14 residues. Per germline, CDR1 SNHLY and CDR2 FYNNEI. This CDR3 reads CASTYWTQQETQYF. The DNA of the CDR3 is TGTGCCAGCACATATTGGACTCAACAAGAGACCCAGTACTTC.

This chain joins TRBV21-1 and TRBJ1-1; TRBD1, the table's D call, was not compared with the DNA. TRBV21-1 is tagged as a pseudogene. The CDR3 is 15 residues long. Here the CDR3 reads CASSKRMGSNTEAFF. The CDR3 DNA sequence: TGTGCCAGCAGCAAAAGGATGGGCAGTAACACTGAAGCTTTCTTT.

The CDR3 DNA reads TGCGCCAGCAGCTTCCAGTACTACAATGAGCAGTTCTTC. Its protein is CASSFQYYNEQFF. The gene calls are TRBV5-1 and TRBJ2-1; unclear D gene. The V gene lost 2 bases and the J gene lost 3 bases, with 6 bases spanning the gap. The length of the CDR3 is 13 residues. Germline V lookup: CDR1 SGHRS, CDR2 YFSETQ.

This clone was observed a single time. The chain couples TRBV4-2 to TRBJ1-2; the D is unclear. V was pared by 5 bases and J by 1 base, with 14 bases between. The germline V gene encodes CDR1 LGHNA and CDR2 YNFKEQ. The CDR3 is made up of 15 amino acids. The CDR3 nucleotides read TGTGCCAGCAGCTTGCCCGAGGGCTTTAACTATGGCTACACCTTC. It specifies CASSLPEGFNYGYTF.

This clone was detected once. The rearrangement uses TRBV6-5 and TRBJ1-5; no clear D. Trimming took 10 bases from V and 9 from J, leaving 16 bases between them. CDR1 MNHEY and CDR2 SVGAGI come from the germline V gene. This CDR3 is 12 amino acids long. Here the CDR3 DNA reads TGTGCCACCCGGGAGGGTAGCGGGCCCCAGCATTTT. Translation: CATREGSGPQHF.

V gene TRBV13 combines with J gene TRBJ1-4; TRBD1 matches 8 bases. Germline V gene sequence: CDR1 PRHDT, CDR2 FYEKMQ (reference sequence). The CDR3 sequence is 13 residues long. The ends lost 8 bases at V and 8 bases at J; junction bases unmatched: 7. The CDR3 here is CASFGQGSEKLFF. The CDR3 coding sequence is TGTGCCAGCTTCGGACAGGGCAGCGAAAAACTGTTTTTT.

This rearrangement joins TRBV5-1 to TRBJ2-7; 7 nucleotides match TRBD2. V lost 2 bases and J lost 4; bases outside the gene matches: 9. Germline V CDR1 and CDR2: SGHRS, YFSETQ. This CDR3 comprises 15 residues. The CDR3 sequence is CASSFGAGEGYEQYF. Written as DNA, the CDR3 is TGCGCCAGCAGCTTTGGTGCGGGAGAAGGTTACGAGCAGTACTTC.

The genes are TRBV4-3 and TRBJ2-1; weak D call: TRBD2 (6 bases). The length of the CDR3 is 15 residues. The V end lost 1 base, the J end lost 5 bases, and 12 bases lay between the germline ends. Germline-derived CDR1 and CDR2 are LGHNA and YSLEER. CDR3: CASSQGLAFNNEQFF. CDR3 sequence (DNA): TGCGCCAGCAGCCAAGGGCTAGCGTTTAACAATGAGCAGTTCTTC.

The chain has TRBV7-2 and TRBJ2-7; 7 nucleotides agree with TRBD2. J was trimmed by 3 bases and V by 4 bases; bases with no gene match: 9. Germline assignment: CDR1 SGHTA and CDR2 FQGNSA. The CDR3 length is 15 residues. DNA for the CDR3: TGTGCCAGCAGCTCCTCCGGAGGGGAGGGCTACGAGCAGTACTTC. Translation gives CASSSSGGEGYEQYF.

CDR3 sequence: CASSFGLAGGLTGELFF. Written as DNA, the CDR3 is TGTGCCAGCAGCTTTGGACTAGCGGGGGGACTCACCGGGGAGCTGTTTTTT. This chain joins TRBV7-6 and TRBJ2-2; 14 bases map to TRBD2. This CDR3 region has 17 residues. V shed 3 bases and J 4 bases; nucleotides not matched to a gene: 4. In germline, CDR1 is SGHVS, CDR2 FNYEAQ. Using reference TRBV7-6 and TRBJ2-2 for the parts outside the CDR3, the full variable domain is GAGVSQSPRYKVTKRGQDVALRCDPISGHVSLYWYRQALGQGPEFLTYFNYEAQQDKSGLPNDRFSAERPEGSISTLTIQRTEQRDSAMYRCASSFGLAGGLTGELFFGEGSRLTVL.

The chain carries TRBV15 and TRBJ2-1, with 7 bases identical to TRBD2. The CDR3 extends over 12 amino acids. Germline CDR1 and CDR2: LNHNV and YYDKDF (reference sequence). The junction had 4 bases not matched to a gene; V was cut back by 5 bases and J by 9 bases. CDR3 protein: CATSRAGAEQFF. DNA of the CDR3: TGTGCCACCAGCCGGGCGGGAGCTGAGCAGTTCTTC. Looking up the rest from reference TRBV15 and TRBJ2-1 gives the full variable domain: DAMVIQNPRYQVTQFGKPVTLSCSQTLNHNVMYWYQQKSSQAPKLLFHYYDKDFNNEADTPDNFQSRRPNTSFCFLDIRSPGLGDTAMYLCATSRAGAEQFFGPGTRLTVL.

The V call is TRBV15, the J call TRBJ1-1; tentative D call: TRBD1 (5 bases). Germline V gene data show CDR1 as LNHNV and CDR2 as YYDKDF (reference sequence). The CDR3 consists of 12 residues. The V end lost 5 bases, the J end lost 6 bases, and 10 bases lay between the germline ends. CDR3 coding DNA: TGTGCCACCAGCGGGCAGGGCCCTGAAGCTTTCTTT. It codes for CATSGQGPEAFF. Together with reference TRBV15 and TRBJ1-1, the CDR3 gives the full variable domain: DAMVIQNPRYQVTQFGKPVTLSCSQTLNHNVMYWYQQKSSQAPKLLFHYYDKDFNNEADTPDNFQSRRPNTSFCFLDIRSPGLGDTAMYLCATSGQGPEAFFGQGTRLTVV.

The chain recombines TRBV4-2 with TRBJ2-7; TRBD1 is a possible D gene (6 bases). The CDR3 is 13 residues long. V lost 3 bases, J lost 2 bases, and 8 bases lay in between. In germline, CDR1 is LGHNA, CDR2 YNFKEQ. CDR3 bases: TGTGCCAGCAGCCATGGACAGCCCTACGAGCAGTACTTC. This encodes CASSHGQPYEQYF.

The chain is built from TRBV27 and TRBJ2-2; D not resolved. The V gene's germline CDR1 is MNHEY and CDR2 SMNVEV (reference sequence). The CDR3 is 13 residues long. Trimming left V 2 bases short and J 5 bases short, with 6 bases between. The CDR3 DNA follows: TGTGCCAGCAGTTTACAACATACCGGGGAGCTGTTTTTT. The encoded protein is CASSLQHTGELFF.

This chain uses TRBV7-8 with TRBJ1-2; a possible D gene is TRBD1 (6 bases). Germline CDR1 SGHVS, CDR2 FQNEAQ. CDR3 length: 15 amino acids. The V and J ends lost 1 base and 2 bases respectively, with 11 bases between them. The CDR3 region is CASSLGDISNYGYTF. CDR3 nucleotide sequence: TGTGCCAGCAGCTTAGGGGACATTTCAAACTATGGCTACACCTTC.

The chain couples TRBV27 to TRBJ1-2, with TRBD1 as a possible D gene (5 bases). V shed 1 base and J shed 7 bases, with 10 bases lying between them. The length of the CDR3 is 13 residues. Germline CDR1 is MNHEY and CDR2 is SMNVEV (reference sequence). The CDR3 loop is CASSLYWGVGYTF. Written as DNA, the CDR3 is TGTGCCAGCAGTTTATATTGGGGGGTTGGCTACACCTTC.

The table lists this clone with a count of one. The chain recombines TRBV5-1 with TRBJ2-7; TRBD1 aligns across 12 bases. Trimming cost V 7 bases and J 6 bases; bases outside gene matches: 20. CDR1 SGHRS and CDR2 YFSETQ come from the germline V gene. The CDR3 loop spans 18 amino acids. The CDR3 protein is CASRPWGQGASDLREQYF. CDR3 sequence (DNA): TGCGCCAGCCGGCCGTGGGGACAGGGGGCGTCAGACCTCCGCGAGCAGTACTTC.

This clone was seen a single time. V is TRBV6-5 and J is TRBJ2-1; 10 bases are shared with TRBD2. Germline CDR1 and CDR2: MNHEY and SVGAGI. With V trimmed by 2 bases and J by 7 bases, 8 bases remained unmatched. This CDR3 contains 16 residues. The CDR3 protein is CASSYDPGLAWNEQFF. The CDR3 DNA sequence: TGTGCCAGCAGTTACGATCCGGGACTAGCGTGGAATGAGCAGTTCTTC.

This chain connects TRBV2 to TRBJ2-1; 9 bases fit TRBD2. Germline-derived CDR1 and CDR2 are SNHLY and FYNNEI. The V gene end was trimmed by 5 bases and the J gene end by 4 bases; junction bases not matched to a gene: 3. The CDR3 runs 14 residues. For the CDR3, the DNA is TGTGCCAGCAGTCCCGCGGGAGGGTACAATGAGCAGTTCTTC. Translated: CASSPAGGYNEQFF.